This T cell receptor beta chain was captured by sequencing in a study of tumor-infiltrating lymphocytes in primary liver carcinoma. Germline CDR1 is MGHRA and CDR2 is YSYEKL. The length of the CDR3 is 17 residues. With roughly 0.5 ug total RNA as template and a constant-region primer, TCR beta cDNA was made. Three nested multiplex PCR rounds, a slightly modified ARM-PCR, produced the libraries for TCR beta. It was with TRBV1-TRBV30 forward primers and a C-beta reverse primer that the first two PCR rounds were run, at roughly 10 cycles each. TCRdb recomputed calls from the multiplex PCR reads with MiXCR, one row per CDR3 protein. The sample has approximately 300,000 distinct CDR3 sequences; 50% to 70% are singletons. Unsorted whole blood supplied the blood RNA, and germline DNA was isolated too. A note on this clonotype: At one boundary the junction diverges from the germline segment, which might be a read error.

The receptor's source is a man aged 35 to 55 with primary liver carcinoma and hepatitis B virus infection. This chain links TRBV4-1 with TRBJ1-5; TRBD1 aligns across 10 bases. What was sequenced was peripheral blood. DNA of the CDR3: TGCGCAAGCAGCCAAGATCGGGGGACAGGGGGCAATCAGCCCCAGCATTTT. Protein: CASSQDRGTGGNQPQHF.